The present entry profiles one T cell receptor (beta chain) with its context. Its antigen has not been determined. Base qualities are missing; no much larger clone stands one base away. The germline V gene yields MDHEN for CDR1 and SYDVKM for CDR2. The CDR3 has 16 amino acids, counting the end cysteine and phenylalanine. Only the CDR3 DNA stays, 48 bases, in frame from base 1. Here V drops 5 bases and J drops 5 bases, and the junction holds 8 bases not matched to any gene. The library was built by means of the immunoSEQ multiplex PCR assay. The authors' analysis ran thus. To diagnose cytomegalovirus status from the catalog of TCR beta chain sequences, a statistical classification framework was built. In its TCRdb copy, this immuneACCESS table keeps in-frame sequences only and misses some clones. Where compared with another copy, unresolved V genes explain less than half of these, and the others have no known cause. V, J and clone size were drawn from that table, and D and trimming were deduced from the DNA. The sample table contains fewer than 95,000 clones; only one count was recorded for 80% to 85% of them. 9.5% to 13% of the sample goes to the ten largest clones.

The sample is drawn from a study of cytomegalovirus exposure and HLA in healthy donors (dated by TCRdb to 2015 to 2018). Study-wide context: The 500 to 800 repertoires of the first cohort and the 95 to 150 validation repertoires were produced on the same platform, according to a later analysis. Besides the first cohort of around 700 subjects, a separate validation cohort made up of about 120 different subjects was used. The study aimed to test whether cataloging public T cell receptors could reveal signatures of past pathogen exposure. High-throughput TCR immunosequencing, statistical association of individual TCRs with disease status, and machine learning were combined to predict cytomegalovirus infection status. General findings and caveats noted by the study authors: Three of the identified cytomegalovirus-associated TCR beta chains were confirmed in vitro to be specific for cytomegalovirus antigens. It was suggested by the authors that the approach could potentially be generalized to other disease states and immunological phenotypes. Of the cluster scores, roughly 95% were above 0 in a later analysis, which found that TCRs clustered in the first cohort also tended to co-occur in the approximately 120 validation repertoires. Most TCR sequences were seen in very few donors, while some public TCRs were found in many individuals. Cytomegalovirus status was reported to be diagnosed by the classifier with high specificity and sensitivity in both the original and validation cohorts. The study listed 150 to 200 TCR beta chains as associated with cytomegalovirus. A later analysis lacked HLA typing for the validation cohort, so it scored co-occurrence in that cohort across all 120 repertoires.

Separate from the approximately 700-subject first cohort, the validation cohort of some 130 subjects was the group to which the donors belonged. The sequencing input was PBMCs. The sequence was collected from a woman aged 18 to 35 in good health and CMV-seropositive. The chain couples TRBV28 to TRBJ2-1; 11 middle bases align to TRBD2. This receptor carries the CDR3 CASSTLAGGSNNEQFF. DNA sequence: TGTGCCAGCAGTACTTTAGCGGGGGGGTCAAACAATGAGCAGTTCTTC. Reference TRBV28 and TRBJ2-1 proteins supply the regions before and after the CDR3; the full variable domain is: DVKVTQSSRYLVKRTGEKVFLECVQDMDHENMFWYRQDPGLGLRLIYFSYDVKMKEKGDIPEGYSVSREKKERFSLILESASTNQTSMYLCASSTLAGGSNNEQFFGPGTRLTVL.